This T cell receptor beta chain stems from a study of T cells in Graves' hyperthyroidism and ophthalmopathy. Study-wide results and caveats: From stable hyperthyroidism, ophthalmopathy was separated by a 13 V-J model.

This clonotype was seen only once. Its target is not known. The CDR3 contains 13 residues. The germline V gene encodes CDR1 SGHRS and CDR2 YFSETQ. With 2 bases removed from V and 5 bases from J, the gap between germline ends came to 10 bases. Thyroid ultrasound and orbital computed tomography, with clinical symptoms and serum thyroxine and TRAb, informed diagnoses. Initially, at the first diagnosis of hyperthyroidism and before any ophthalmopathy symptoms, blood was sampled. TCR beta CDR3 regions were amplified from RNA. Initially, a first-round RT-PCR of the TCR CDR3 employed the HTBI primer set. Each CDR3 protein is one row after TCRdb ran MiXCR on the multiplex PCR reads. The sample records 150,000 to 200,000 distinct CDR3 sequences, roughly 9.4% being singletons.

The TCR sequence derives from a woman younger than 30 with Graves' hyperthyroidism that later progressed to Graves' ophthalmopathy. The chain joins TRBV5-1 to TRBJ1-1, with a weak D call TRBD1 (5 bases). The sample comprised blood. The CDR3 DNA reads TGCGCCAGCAGCTTTGCGGGGCAGACTGAAGCTTTCTTT. Translation: CASSFAGQTEAFF.